This T cell receptor (beta chain) was observed in a study of control samples from healthy donors and cancer patients. The protocol was immunoSEQ multiplex PCR, while the TCRdb copy is restricted to in-frame clones and leaves out a portion. This table has some 130,000 clones, around 90% appearing once. The sequence came from a man aged 25-40 years in good health. The specimen was blood.

In DNA form, the CDR3 reads TGTGCCAGCAGCCCTGGGGGAAACTACAGGGACACTGAAGCTTTCTTT. Amino acids: CASSPGGNYRDTEAFF. J is TRBJ1-1 and V is TRBV3-1 (or the pseudogene TRBV3-2); a weak D match, TRBD1 (6 bases). Per the germline V gene, CDR1 is LGHDT and CDR2 is YNNKEL (reference sequence). This CDR3 comprises 16 residues. V was cut by 4 bases and J by 3 bases, with 18 bases left in between.